This T cell receptor (beta chain) was recorded in a study of radiotherapy plus CTLA-4 blockade in lung cancer (dated by TCRdb to the late 2010s). As for the study more broadly: Among the enrolled patients, about 19% had an objective response, and less than 40% reached disease control.

In its sample, this clone was seen once. This clone's antigen is unknown. Base quality data are lacking; no much larger clone is found one base away. Relative to germline, V is missing 2 bases and J is missing 5 bases, with 11 bases of the junction outside any gene match. CDR1 SGHTA and CDR2 FQGTGA were looked up in the germline V gene. Measured from the cysteine to the phenylalanine, the CDR3 is 17 residues long. Only the CDR3 DNA stays, 51 bases, in frame from base 1. Study-level results and caveats: Increased serum interferon-beta after radiation, together with early dynamic changes in blood T cell clones, were reported to be the strongest predictors of response. After treatment with radiotherapy and ipilimumab, TCR clones that originated in tumors expanded in peripheral blood.

In this study, focal radiation therapy paired with CTLA-4 blockade (ipilimumab) was tested in patients who had chemo-refractory metastatic non-small-cell lung cancer. The library was prepared using the immunoSEQ multiplex PCR assay. Imported from immuneACCESS, the table was reduced by TCRdb to in-frame sequences with V and J called. These copies leave out some clones; in studies compared against another copy, an unresolved V gene accounts for under half, and the cause of the remainder is not known. Within this sample are 75,000 to 100,000 clones, with approximately 86% of them counted one time only. The ten largest clones add up to approximately 5% of the sample.

Rearrangement joined TRBV7-3 to TRBJ2-2; TRBD2 fits 7 bases in the junction. This TCR came from a human donor with non-small cell lung cancer that progressed on radiotherapy plus ipilimumab. The sample in question was peripheral blood, obtained from a patient treated with radiotherapy plus ipilimumab. The CDR3 region reads CASSLVVAGVGTGELFF. The DNA sequence is TGTGCCAGCAGCTTAGTTGTTGCGGGAGTAGGGACCGGGGAGCTGTTTTTT.